This T cell receptor beta chain was retrieved from a study of blood T cell repertoires in COVID-19. Clones were sequenced by immunoSEQ multiplex PCR, and TCRdb holds only the in-frame ones, with some missing. The sample yields about 170,000 clones, roughly 90% seen once. Two negative PCRs, clearance, or symptom resolution were required of recovered Cohort 3 donors. Between the trimmed V and J ends, which lost 2 bases and 5 bases, there was a span of 15 bases. Per the germline V gene, CDR1 is SGHAT and CDR2 is FQNNGV. This CDR3 spans 15 amino acids. The sequenced sample was PBMCs or T cells enriched from blood (not recorded which). This TCR was sampled from a woman aged 18-29 years who had recovered from COVID-19. The chain employs TRBV11-2 and TRBJ1-1; D unclear. The CDR3 loop reads CASSLNRARGTEAFF. For the CDR3, the DNA is TGTGCCAGCAGCTTAAACCGGGCCAGAGGGACTGAAGCTTTCTTT.